This TCR beta chain was found in a study of control samples from healthy donors and cancer patients. Only in-frame clones appear in the TCRdb table, and some are missing; sequencing was by immunoSEQ multiplex PCR. The sample lists about 120,000 clones; around nine tenths were seen once. Looked up from germline, CDR1 is SGHRS and CDR2 is YFSETQ. With 6 bases removed from V and 2 bases from J, the gap between germline ends came to 11 bases. The CDR3 has 13 residues. The chain couples TRBV5-1 to TRBJ1-2; D is undetermined. Sequenced sample: blood. The receptor was isolated from a man in his thirties or forties in good health. CDR3 DNA: TGCGCCAGCACCCTAGGGCAGAACTATGGCTACACCTTC. Encoded protein: CASTLGQNYGYTF.